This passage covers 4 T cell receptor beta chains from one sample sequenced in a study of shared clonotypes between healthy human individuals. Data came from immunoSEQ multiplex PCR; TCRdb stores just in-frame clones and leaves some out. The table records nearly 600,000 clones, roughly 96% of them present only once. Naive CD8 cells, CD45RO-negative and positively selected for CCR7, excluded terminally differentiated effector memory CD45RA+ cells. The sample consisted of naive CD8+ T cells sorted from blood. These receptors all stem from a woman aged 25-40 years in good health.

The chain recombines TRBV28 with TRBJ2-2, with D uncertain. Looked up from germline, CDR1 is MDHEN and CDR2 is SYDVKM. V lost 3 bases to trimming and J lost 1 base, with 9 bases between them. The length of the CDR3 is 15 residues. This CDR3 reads CASSFEILNTGELFF. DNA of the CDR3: TGTGCCAGCAGTTTCGAGATCTTGAACACCGGGGAGCTGTTTTTT.

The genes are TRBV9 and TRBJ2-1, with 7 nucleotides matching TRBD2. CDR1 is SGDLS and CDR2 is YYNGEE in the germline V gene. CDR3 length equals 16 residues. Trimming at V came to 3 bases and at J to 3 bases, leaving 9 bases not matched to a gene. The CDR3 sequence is CASSASGTNIYNEQFF. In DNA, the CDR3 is TGTGCCAGCAGCGCCTCCGGGACTAACATCTACAATGAGCAGTTCTTC. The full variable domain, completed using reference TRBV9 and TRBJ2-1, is DSGVTQTPKHLITATGQRVTLRCSPRSGDLSVYWYQQSLDQGLQFLIQYYNGEERAKGNILERFSAQQFPDLHSELNLSSLELGDSALYFCASSASGTNIYNEQFFGPGTRLTVL.

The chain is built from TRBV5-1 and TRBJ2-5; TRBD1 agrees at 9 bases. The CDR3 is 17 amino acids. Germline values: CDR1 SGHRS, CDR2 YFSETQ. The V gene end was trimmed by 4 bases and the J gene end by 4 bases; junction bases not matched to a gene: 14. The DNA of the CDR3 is TGCGCCAGCAGCGACTGGGACAGGGATTTAACAGGAGAGACCCAGTACTTC. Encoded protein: CASSDWDRDLTGETQYF.

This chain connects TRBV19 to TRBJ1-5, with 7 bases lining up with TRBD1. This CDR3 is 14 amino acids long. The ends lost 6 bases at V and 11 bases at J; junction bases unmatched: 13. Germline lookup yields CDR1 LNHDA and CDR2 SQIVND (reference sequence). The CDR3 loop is CASSSDRDNLAQHF. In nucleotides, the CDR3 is TGTGCCAGTAGCTCCGACAGGGATAATTTGGCCCAGCATTTT.